This T cell receptor (beta chain) is drawn from a study of shared clonotypes between healthy human individuals. Study information: Aged between 18 and 49, the donors were a couple of women and three men.

TCRdb keeps only in-frame clones here, not all; method: immunoSEQ multiplex PCR. The table records roughly 2,000,000 clones, just under 95% of them present only once. Naivety among CD8 cells was defined by CD45RO negativity and positive CCR7 selection, thereby excluding terminally differentiated effector memory CD45RA+ cells. The clonotype was recovered from a man younger than 30 in good health. Some clones in this sample may be carry-over from other donors' samples. Material for sequencing was naive CD8+ T cells from PBMCs.

The CDR3 is CASSVAGTPNTEAFF. CDR3 sequence (DNA): TGTGCCAGCAGCGTAGCGGGGACCCCGAACACTGAAGCTTTCTTT. V is TRBV9 and J is TRBJ1-1; tentative D call: TRBD1 (5 bases). The CDR3 runs to 15 residues. In germline, CDR1 is SGDLS, CDR2 YYNGEE. The V end lost 0 bases, the J end lost 1 base, and 10 bases lay between the germline ends.